Included here is one T cell receptor (beta chain) sequence, with context. Its target is unknown. Profiled with immunoSEQ multiplex PCR; TCRdb holds only in-frame clones, not every one. The table includes some 180,000 clones, roughly 86% detected once. The sample belongs to a study of cytomegalovirus exposure and HLA in healthy donors. General study findings and limits: The authors listed about 170 TCR beta chains as cytomegalovirus-associated. Through in vitro validation, a few CMV-associated chains were shown to be specific for CMV antigens.

V was clipped by 7 bases and J by 8 bases, with 8 bases between them. CDR1 and CDR2 (germline): SEHNR, FQNEAQ (reference sequence). The length of the CDR3 is 10 residues. This clonotype was sampled from a man aged 30 to 39 in good health and CMV-seropositive. The material sequenced was PBMCs. V and J are TRBV7-9 and TRBJ1-1; D is undetermined. CDR3 sequence: CASTGNEAFF. The CDR3 DNA follows: TGTGCCAGCACCGGAAACGAAGCTTTCTTT.